In its sample, the clone carrying this T cell receptor (beta chain) was seen a few times. Antigen unknown. Trimming cost V 3 bases and J 2 bases, with 8 bases left between them. The CDR3 length is 13 residues. Looked up from germline, CDR1 is SNHLY and CDR2 is FYNNEI. Researchers prepared the TCRbeta library using unique molecular identifiers, the study reports. TCRdb independently ran MiXCR on the PCR reads; one entry per CDR3 protein. This sample carries about 240,000 distinct CDR3 sequences, over 20% of them seen once, and the ten largest clones take 2.6%. The data are from a study of T-cell reconstitution after alpha-beta-depleted transplantation in children. Study-level findings and limits: The study reportedly traced alpha-beta T cells about two months after transplant to several hundred expanded graft clones. Surviving recipient T cells and thymic progenitors produced the high day-60 TCRbeta diversity seen in some patients. T-cell numbers and diversity, one year after transplant, stemmed largely from T cells that were newly produced.

The chain couples TRBV2 to TRBJ2-7; D ambiguous. The clonotype was recovered from a girl aged 2 to 10 with Fanconi anemia, due to receive a stem cell transplant. Material: PBMCs, obtained before TCRalphabeta/CD19-depleted stem cell transplant. DNA of the CDR3: TGTGCCAGCAGTGAGGGTTGGACCTACGAGCAGTACTTC. This codes for CASSEGWTYEQYF.